This record looks at one T cell receptor (beta chain) sequence and its context. This sample is part of a study of blood T cell repertoires in COVID-19. Study at large: COVID-19 samples, acute and convalescent, were from the United States, Italy and Spain.

Deletions cut 6 bases from V and 4 bases from J, with 21 bases between. This CDR3 comprises 17 residues. The V gene's germline CDR1 is SNHLY and CDR2 FYNNEI. Libraries were prepared by immunoSEQ multiplex PCR; TCRdb keeps only in-frame clonotypes and omits some of them. The sample records about 250,000 clones, approximately 85% being singletons. This clonotype originated in a man in his forties or fifties with active or convalescent COVID-19. The gene calls are TRBV2 and TRBJ2-2; possible D gene TRBD2, 5 bases. The specimen sequenced was peripheral blood. CDR3 residues: CASRPRGPTGSTGELFF. CDR3 coding DNA: TGTGCCAGCAGACCCCGCGGACCTACGGGAAGCACCGGGGAGCTGTTTTTT.